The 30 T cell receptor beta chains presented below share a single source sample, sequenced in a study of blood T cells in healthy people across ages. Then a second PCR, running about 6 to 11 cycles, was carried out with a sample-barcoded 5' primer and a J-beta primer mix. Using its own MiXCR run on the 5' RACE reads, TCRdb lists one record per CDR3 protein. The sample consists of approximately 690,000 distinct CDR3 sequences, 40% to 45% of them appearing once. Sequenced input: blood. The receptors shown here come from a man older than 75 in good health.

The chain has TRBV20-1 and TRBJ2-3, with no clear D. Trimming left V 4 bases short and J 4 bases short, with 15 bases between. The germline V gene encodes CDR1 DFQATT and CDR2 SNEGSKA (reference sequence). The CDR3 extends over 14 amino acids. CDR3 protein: CSANPGTAPDTQYF. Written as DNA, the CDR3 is TGCAGTGCTAACCCTGGAACTGCCCCAGATACGCAGTATTTT.

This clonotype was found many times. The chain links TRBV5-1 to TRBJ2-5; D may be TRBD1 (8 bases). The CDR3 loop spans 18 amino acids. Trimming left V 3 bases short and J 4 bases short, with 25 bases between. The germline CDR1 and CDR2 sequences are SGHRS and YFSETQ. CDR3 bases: TGCGCCAGCAGCTCAGGACAGGGAGGGGCGACGACGGGAGAGACCCAGTACTTC. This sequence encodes CASSSGQGGATTGETQYF.

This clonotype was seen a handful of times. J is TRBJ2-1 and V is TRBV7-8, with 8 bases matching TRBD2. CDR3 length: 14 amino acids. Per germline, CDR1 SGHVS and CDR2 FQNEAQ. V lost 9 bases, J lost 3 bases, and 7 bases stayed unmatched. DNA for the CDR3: TGTGCCAGTAAAGCGGGAGCGGACTACAATGAGCAGTTCTTC. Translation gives CASKAGADYNEQFF.

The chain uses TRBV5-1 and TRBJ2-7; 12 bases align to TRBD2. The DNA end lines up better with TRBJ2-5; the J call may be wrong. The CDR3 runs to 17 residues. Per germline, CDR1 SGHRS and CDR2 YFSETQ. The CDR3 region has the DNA TGCGCCAGCAGCCCGACTAGCGGGGGCCACAACCAGGGGACCCAGTACTTC. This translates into CASSPTSGGHNQGTQYF.

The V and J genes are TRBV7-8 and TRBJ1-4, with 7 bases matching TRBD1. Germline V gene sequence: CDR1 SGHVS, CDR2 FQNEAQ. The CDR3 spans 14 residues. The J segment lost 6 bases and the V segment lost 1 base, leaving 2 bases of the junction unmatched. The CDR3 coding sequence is TGTGCCAGCAGCTTAGTTACAGGGGATGAAAAACTGTTTTTT. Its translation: CASSLVTGDEKLFF.

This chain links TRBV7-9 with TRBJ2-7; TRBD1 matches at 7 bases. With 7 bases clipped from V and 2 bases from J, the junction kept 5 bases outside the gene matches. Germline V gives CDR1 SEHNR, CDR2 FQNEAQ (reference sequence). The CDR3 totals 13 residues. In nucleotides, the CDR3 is TGTGCCAGCAACACCGGGACAGCCTACGAGCAGTACTTC. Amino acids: CASNTGTAYEQYF.

CDR3 sequence reads: CASSRRQGAGDTQYF. Here the CDR3 DNA reads TGTGCCAGCAGCCGACGACAGGGGGCAGGGGATACGCAGTATTTT. J is TRBJ2-3 and V is TRBV7-9, with 10 bases fitting TRBD1. Germline V lookup: CDR1 SEHNR, CDR2 FQNEAQ (reference sequence). The V segment lost 5 bases and the J segment 6 bases; nucleotides outside the gene matches: 8. This CDR3 comprises 15 residues.

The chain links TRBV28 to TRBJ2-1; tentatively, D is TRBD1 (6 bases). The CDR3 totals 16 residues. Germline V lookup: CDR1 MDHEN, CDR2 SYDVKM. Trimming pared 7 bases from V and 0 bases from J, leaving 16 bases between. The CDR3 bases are TGTGCCAGCAAACCGGACAGTTCCCTCTCCTACAATGAGCAGTTCTTC. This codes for CASKPDSSLSYNEQFF.

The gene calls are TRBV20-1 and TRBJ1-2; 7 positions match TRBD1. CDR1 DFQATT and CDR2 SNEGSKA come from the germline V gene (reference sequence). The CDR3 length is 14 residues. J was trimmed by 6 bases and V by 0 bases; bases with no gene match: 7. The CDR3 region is CSARDLRQGDGYTF. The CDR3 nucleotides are TGCAGTGCTAGAGACCTCCGACAGGGAGATGGCTACACCTTC.

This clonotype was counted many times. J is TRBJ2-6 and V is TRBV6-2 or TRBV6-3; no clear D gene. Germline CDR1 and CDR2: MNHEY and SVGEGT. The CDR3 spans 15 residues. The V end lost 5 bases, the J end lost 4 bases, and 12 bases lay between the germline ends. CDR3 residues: CASSPRLYGANVLTF. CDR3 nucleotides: TGTGCCAGCAGTCCGAGGCTTTACGGGGCCAACGTCCTGACTTTC.

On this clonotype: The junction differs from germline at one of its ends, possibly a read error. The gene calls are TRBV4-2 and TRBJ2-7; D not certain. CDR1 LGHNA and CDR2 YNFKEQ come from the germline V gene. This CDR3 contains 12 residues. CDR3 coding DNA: TGTGCCAGCAACCAAGATCAGTTCGAGCAGTACTTC. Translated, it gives CASNQDQFEQYF.

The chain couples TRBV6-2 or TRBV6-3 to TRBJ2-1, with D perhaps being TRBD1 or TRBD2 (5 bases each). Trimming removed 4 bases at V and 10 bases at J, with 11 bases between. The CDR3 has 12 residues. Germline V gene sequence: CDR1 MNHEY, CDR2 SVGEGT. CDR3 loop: CASSSGRGEQFF. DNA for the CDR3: TGTGCCAGCAGTTCTGGTCGGGGCGAGCAGTTCTTC.

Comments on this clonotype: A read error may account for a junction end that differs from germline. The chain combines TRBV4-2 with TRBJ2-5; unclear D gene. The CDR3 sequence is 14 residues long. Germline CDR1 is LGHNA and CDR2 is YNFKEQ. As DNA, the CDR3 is TGTGTCAGCAGCCAACGAGCGATTGGAGAGACCCAGTACTTC. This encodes CVSSQRAIGETQYF.

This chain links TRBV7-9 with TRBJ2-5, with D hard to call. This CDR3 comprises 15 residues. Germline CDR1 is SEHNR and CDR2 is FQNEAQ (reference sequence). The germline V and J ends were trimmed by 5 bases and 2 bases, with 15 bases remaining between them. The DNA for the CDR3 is TGTGCCAGCAGCCCCCCCCCGCGGATACAAGAGACCCAGTACTTC. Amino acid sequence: CASSPPPRIQETQYF.

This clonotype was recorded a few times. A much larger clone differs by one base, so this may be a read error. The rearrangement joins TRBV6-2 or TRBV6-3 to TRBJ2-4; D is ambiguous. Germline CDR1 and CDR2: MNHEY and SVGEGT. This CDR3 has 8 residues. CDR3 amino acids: CTTNIQYF. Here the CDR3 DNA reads TGTACCACCAACATTCAGTACTTC.

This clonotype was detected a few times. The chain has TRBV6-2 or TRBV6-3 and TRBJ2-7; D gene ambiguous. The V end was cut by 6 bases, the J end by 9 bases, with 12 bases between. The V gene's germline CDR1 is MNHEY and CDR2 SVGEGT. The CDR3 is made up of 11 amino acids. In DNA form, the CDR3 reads TGTGCCAGCAGGGAGTACAGTGTGCAGTACTTC. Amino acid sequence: CASREYSVQYF.

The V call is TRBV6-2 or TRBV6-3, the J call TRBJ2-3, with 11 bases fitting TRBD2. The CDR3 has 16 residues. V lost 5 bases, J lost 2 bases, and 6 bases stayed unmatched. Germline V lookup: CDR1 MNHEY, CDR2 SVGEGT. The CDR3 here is CASSPPGLAVTDTQYF. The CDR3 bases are TGTGCCAGCAGTCCACCGGGACTAGCGGTCACAGATACGCAGTATTTT.

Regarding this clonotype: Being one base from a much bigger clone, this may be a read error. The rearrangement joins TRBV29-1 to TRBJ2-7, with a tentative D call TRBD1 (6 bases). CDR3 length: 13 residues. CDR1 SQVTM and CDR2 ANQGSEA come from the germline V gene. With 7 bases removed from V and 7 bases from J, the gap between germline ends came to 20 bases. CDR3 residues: CSALLTGIGEQYF. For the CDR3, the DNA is TGCAGCGCCTTACTTACAGGGATCGGGGAGCAGTACTTC.

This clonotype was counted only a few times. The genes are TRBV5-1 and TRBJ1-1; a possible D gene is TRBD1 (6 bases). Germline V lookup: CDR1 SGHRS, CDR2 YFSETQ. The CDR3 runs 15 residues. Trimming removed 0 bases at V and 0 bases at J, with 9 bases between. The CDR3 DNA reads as TGCGCCAGCAGCTTGGTGCAGGGGATGAACACTGAAGCTTTCTTT. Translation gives CASSLVQGMNTEAFF.

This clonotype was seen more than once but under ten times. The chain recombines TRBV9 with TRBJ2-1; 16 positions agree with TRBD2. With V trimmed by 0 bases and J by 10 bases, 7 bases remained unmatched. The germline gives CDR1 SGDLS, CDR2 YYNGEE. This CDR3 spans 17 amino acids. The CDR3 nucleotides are TGTGCCAGCAGCGTAGGACCCGGGACTAGCGGGAGGGGGGAGCAGTTCTTC. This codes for CASSVGPGTSGRGEQFF.

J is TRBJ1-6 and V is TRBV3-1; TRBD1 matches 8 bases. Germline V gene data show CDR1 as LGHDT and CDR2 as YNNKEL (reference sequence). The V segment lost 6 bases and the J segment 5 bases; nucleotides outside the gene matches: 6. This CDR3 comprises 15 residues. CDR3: CASREADRDNSPLHF. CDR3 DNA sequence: TGTGCCAGCAGGGAAGCGGACAGGGATAATTCACCCCTCCACTTT.

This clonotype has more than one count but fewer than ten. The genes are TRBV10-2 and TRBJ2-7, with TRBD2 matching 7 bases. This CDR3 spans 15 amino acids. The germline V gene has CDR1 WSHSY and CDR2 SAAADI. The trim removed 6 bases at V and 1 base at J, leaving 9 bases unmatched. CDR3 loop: CASRDPGRVSYEQYF. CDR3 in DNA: TGCGCCAGCAGGGACCCTGGGAGGGTTTCCTACGAGCAGTACTTC.

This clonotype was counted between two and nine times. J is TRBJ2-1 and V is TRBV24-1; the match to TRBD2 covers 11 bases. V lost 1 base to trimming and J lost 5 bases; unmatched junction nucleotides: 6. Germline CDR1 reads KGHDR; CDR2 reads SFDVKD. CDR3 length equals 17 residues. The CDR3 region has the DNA TGTGCCACCAGTGATTTCGGGACTAGCGGTCCCAACAATGAGCAGTTCTTC. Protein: CATSDFGTSGPNNEQFF.

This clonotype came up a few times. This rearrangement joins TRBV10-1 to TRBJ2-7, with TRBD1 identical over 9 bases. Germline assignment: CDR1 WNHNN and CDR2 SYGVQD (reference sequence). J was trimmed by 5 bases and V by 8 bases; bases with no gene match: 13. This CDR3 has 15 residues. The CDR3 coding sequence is TGCGCCAGCTCAGAAGCCTTGGGACAGGGTCACGAGCAGTACTTC. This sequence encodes CASSEALGQGHEQYF.

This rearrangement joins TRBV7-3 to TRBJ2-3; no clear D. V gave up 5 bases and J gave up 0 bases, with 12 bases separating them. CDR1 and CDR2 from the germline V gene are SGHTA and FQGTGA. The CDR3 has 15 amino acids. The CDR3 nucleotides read TGTGCCAGCAGCGCCCGCGGAGCTAGCACAGATACGCAGTATTTT. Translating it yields CASSARGASTDTQYF.

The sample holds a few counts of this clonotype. The CDR3 bases are TGTGCCATCAGTGAGTCGTTTGGAAGGGGAGGGAGAATGAACACTGAAGCTTTCTTT. Its translation: CAISESFGRGGRMNTEAFF. The chain joins TRBV10-3 to TRBJ1-1, with TRBD1 as a possible D gene (5 bases). With 0 bases removed from V and 0 bases from J, the gap between germline ends came to 20 bases. Germline V gives CDR1 ENHRY, CDR2 SYGVKD. CDR3 length: 19 residues.

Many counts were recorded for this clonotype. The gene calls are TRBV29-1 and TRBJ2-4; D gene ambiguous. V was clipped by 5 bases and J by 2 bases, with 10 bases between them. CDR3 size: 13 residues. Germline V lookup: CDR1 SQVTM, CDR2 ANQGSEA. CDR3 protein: CSVLLGPKNIQYF. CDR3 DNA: TGCAGCGTTCTATTAGGGCCCAAAAACATTCAGTACTTC.

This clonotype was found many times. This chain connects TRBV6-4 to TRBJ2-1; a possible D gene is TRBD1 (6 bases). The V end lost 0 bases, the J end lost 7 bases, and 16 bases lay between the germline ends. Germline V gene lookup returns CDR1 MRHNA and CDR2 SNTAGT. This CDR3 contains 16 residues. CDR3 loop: CASSDSQDRNRNEQFF. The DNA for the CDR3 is TGTGCCAGCAGTGACTCTCAGGACAGAAATAGGAATGAGCAGTTCTTC.

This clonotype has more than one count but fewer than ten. CDR3 nucleotides: TGTGCCACCAGCAGAGACCTGCGCCCGGGACAGTCACGGTGGGAGCAGTACTTC. Protein product: CATSRDLRPGQSRWEQYF. This chain connects TRBV15 to TRBJ2-7; TRBD1 matches 7 bases. Germline-derived CDR1 and CDR2 are LNHNV and YYDKDF (reference sequence). V gave up 0 bases and J gave up 7 bases; unmatched junction bases: 18. The length of the CDR3 is 18 residues. Drawing the rest from reference TRBV15 and TRBJ2-7, the complete variable domain is DAMVIQNPRYQVTQFGKPVTLSCSQTLNHNVMYWYQQKSSQAPKLLFHYYDKDFNNEADTPDNFQSRRPNTSFCFLDIRSPGLGDTAMYLCATSRDLRPGQSRWEQYFGPGTRLTVT.

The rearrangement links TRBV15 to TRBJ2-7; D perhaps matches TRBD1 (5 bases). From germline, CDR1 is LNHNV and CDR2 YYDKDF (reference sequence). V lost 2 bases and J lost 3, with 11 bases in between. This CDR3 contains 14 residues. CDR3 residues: CATSRPDSYYEQYF. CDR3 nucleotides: TGTGCCACCAGCAGACCAGACAGTTACTACGAGCAGTACTTC.